This T cell receptor (beta chain) derives from a study of T cell changes during pregnancy in multiple sclerosis. This clone was recorded once. Germline CDR1 reads SGHRS; CDR2 reads YFSETQ. CDR3 length: 17 residues. Trimming removed 0 bases from V and 2 bases from J; junction bases left unmatched: 10. Assay used: immunoSEQ multiplex PCR; TCRdb lists only in-frame clones, some missing. Altogether 30,000 to 45,000 clones are present, 75% to 90% being singletons, with the ten largest covering around 10%. This clonotype originated in a female donor with multiple sclerosis, enrolled in a pregnancy study. The input for sequencing was CD8+ T cells from peripheral blood mononuclear cells, taken in the third trimester of pregnancy. The chain recombines TRBV5-1 with TRBJ2-7, with 8 bases aligning to TRBD2. The CDR3 reads CASSLEVVLAGAYEQYF. CDR3 in DNA: TGCGCCAGCAGCTTGGAGGTCGTGCTAGCGGGCGCCTACGAGCAGTACTTC. The full variable domain, completed using reference TRBV5-1 and TRBJ2-7, is KAGVTQTPRYLIKTRGQQVTLSCSPISGHRSVSWYQQTPGQGLQFLFEYFSETQRNKGNFPGRFSGRQFSNSRSEMNVSTLELGDSALYLCASSLEVVLAGAYEQYFGPGTRLTVT.